A single sample is the source of the 32 T cell receptor beta chains below, sequenced in a study of T cells in localized non-small cell lung cancer (TCRdb year 2020). The protocol used for the library was the immunoSEQ multiplex PCR assay. TCRdb re-hosts the immuneACCESS table, in-frame sequences only. Its copies lack some clones; in the studies checked, an unresolved V gene accounts for under half of them, and the cause for the rest is not known. The sample profile shows approximately 25,000 clones; around nine tenths of them were found once. 6.5% to 8.5% of the sample belongs to the ten largest clones. The material was peripheral blood, obtained before any cancer treatment. These TCRs come from a woman aged 35-70 years with stage I lung adenocarcinoma.

This rearrangement joins TRBV7-2 to TRBJ1-1, with 7 bases lining up with TRBD1. Trimming took 3 bases from V and 5 from J; bases not matched to a gene: 6. This CDR3 spans 14 amino acids. Germline V lookup: CDR1 SGHTA, CDR2 FQGNSA. For the CDR3, the DNA is TGTGCCAGCAGCTTGGCCAGGGGGAAAACTGAAGCTTTCTTT. This gives the protein CASSLARGKTEAFF.

This clone appeared a few times. The genes are TRBV18 and TRBJ1-6, with D unclear. Trimming removed 3 bases at V and 7 bases at J, with 10 bases between. Germline CDR1 KGHSH, CDR2 LQKENI. The CDR3 has 14 amino acids. The CDR3 region is CASSPEFGNSPLHF. CDR3 DNA sequence: TGTGCCAGCTCACCCGAGTTTGGGAATTCACCCCTCCACTTT.

About this clone itself: At one end the junction does not follow the germline gene, possibly because of a read error. The V call is TRBV5-4, the J call TRBJ1-2; possibly TRBD1 for D (5 bases). The CDR3 is 16 amino acids. Germline-derived CDR1 and CDR2 are SGHNT and YYREEE (reference sequence). The DNA for the CDR3 is TGCGCCAGCAGCCAAGAGGAGGGGCCCGCCGGCTATGGCTACACCTTC. Translated: CASSQEEGPAGYGYTF.

This chain uses TRBV18 with TRBJ2-2, with no clear D. The CDR3 totals 14 residues. The germline V and J ends were trimmed by 6 bases and 4 bases, with 12 bases remaining between them. The V gene's germline CDR1 is KGHSH and CDR2 LQKENI. Here the CDR3 reads CASSHDISTGELFF. As DNA, the CDR3 is TGTGCCAGCTCCCACGATATAAGCACCGGGGAGCTGTTTTTT.

The chain uses TRBV11-2 and TRBJ2-3; 12 bases map to TRBD2. The CDR3 is made up of 16 amino acids. Germline CDR1 reads SGHAT; CDR2 reads FQNNGV. The junction had 8 bases not matched to a gene; V was cut back by 5 bases and J by 5 bases. CDR3 coding DNA: TGTGCCAGCAGCCTCGGACTAGCGGGACCGAGAGATACGCAGTATTTT. This gives the protein CASSLGLAGPRDTQYF.

The chain uses TRBV7-2 and TRBJ2-1; D may be TRBD1 or TRBD2 (5 bases each). V gave up 5 bases and J gave up 10 bases, with 18 bases separating them. CDR3 length: 14 residues. Germline V gene data show CDR1 as SGHTA and CDR2 as FQGNSA. The CDR3 loop reads CASSPSGRSREQFF. The CDR3 DNA reads TGTGCCAGCAGCCCCTCGGGGCGCTCTAGGGAGCAGTTCTTC.

This clone was counted a single time. The J gene is TRBJ1-2, the V gene TRBV19, with D possibly TRBD1 on 6 matching bases. V was clipped by 7 bases and J by 4 bases, with 13 bases between them. This CDR3 has 13 residues. CDR1 is LNHDA, CDR2 SQIVND, per germline (reference sequence). CDR3 in DNA: TGTGCCAGTACCCCAGGGGCGGCCTATGGCTACACCTTC. Its protein is CASTPGAAYGYTF.

This chain connects TRBV5-1 to TRBJ1-1; D is unclear. V was trimmed by 2 bases and J by 5 bases, leaving 10 bases between them. The CDR3 is 13 residues long. Per germline, CDR1 SGHRS and CDR2 YFSETQ. CDR3 protein: CASSFEAGTEAFF. The CDR3 nucleotides are TGCGCCAGCAGCTTTGAGGCTGGAACTGAAGCTTTCTTT.

The rearrangement joins TRBV11-2 to TRBJ1-3; D perhaps matches TRBD1 (6 bases). Germline assignment: CDR1 SGHAT and CDR2 FQNNGV. This CDR3 is built from 14 residues. Trimming removed 5 bases from V and 4 bases from J, with 12 bases in between. The DNA for the CDR3 is TGTGCCAGCAGCCCGGGTACAGGGGGAAACACCATATATTTT. Protein: CASSPGTGGNTIYF.

A remark on this clone: Other DNA variants within this sample encode the same CDR3. This rearrangement joins TRBV19 to TRBJ2-1; 11 bases align to TRBD2. Germline CDR1 and CDR2: LNHDA and SQIVND (reference sequence). The CDR3 spans 13 residues. V dropped 9 bases and J dropped 6; count of bases not matched to a gene: 4. The CDR3 coding sequence is TGTGCCAGCGGGACTAGCGGTTTCAATGAGCAGTTCTTC. It yields the protein CASGTSGFNEQFF.

This chain uses TRBV21-1 with TRBJ2-7. TRBV21-1 is noted as a pseudogene. The CDR3 has 11 residues. The CDR3 region is CVPDGSYEQYF. The CDR3 DNA follows: TGTGTCCCGGATGGATCCTACGAGCAGTACTTC.

This chain connects TRBV11-3 to TRBJ2-6; a possible D gene is TRBD2 (6 bases). The germline V and J ends were trimmed by 10 bases and 1 base, with 11 bases remaining between them. CDR1 is SGHNT, CDR2 YENEEA, per germline. The CDR3 sequence is 14 residues long. The DNA of the CDR3 is TGTGCCACTCCGCGGGAATCTGGGGCCAACGTCCTGACTTTC. Residues: CATPRESGANVLTF.

This clone was seen a single time. The gene calls are TRBV28 and TRBJ1-5; D unresolved. V lost 3 bases and J 3 bases, leaving 12 bases between the germline ends. The CDR3 is made up of 15 amino acids. Germline values: CDR1 MDHEN, CDR2 SYDVKM. This CDR3 is CASSFVGVANQPQHF. The CDR3 DNA is TGTGCCAGCAGTTTCGTTGGGGTTGCCAATCAGCCCCAGCATTTT.

This chain uses TRBV15 with TRBJ2-2; D possibly corresponds to TRBD2 (6 bases). This CDR3 is built from 16 residues. Trimming took 1 base from V and 5 from J, leaving 14 bases between them. CDR1 and CDR2 (germline): LNHNV, YYDKDF (reference sequence). CDR3 nucleotide sequence: TGTGCCACCAGCAGAGGAACGGGAGTTCGGACCGGGGAGCTGTTTTTT. Translated: CATSRGTGVRTGELFF.

V and J are TRBV5-4 and TRBJ2-7; D might be TRBD1 (5 bases). Trimming took off 2 bases at V and 2 bases at J, with 8 bases between the two ends. The CDR3 consists of 13 residues. CDR1 SGHNT and CDR2 YYREEE come from the germline V gene (reference sequence). The CDR3 DNA reads TGTGCCAGCAGCTTAGACAGTACCTACGAGCAGTACTTC. Its protein product is CASSLDSTYEQYF. Full variable domain (missing parts from reference TRBV5-4 and TRBJ2-7): ETGVTQSPTHLIKTRGQQVTLRCSSQSGHNTVSWYQQALGQGPQFIFQYYREEENGRGNFPPRFSGLQFPNYSSELNVNALELDDSALYLCASSLDSTYEQYFGPGTRLTVT.

This chain joins TRBV30 and TRBJ2-1; no clear D. V gave up 1 base and J gave up 2 bases, with 6 bases separating them. CDR3 length equals 13 residues. In germline, CDR1 is GTSNPN, CDR2 SVGIG (reference sequence). CDR3 sequence reads: CAWSDSTYNEQFF. DNA of the CDR3: TGTGCCTGGAGTGATAGTACCTACAATGAGCAGTTCTTC.

V and J are TRBV5-4 and TRBJ2-3, with 9 bases identical to TRBD2. The germline V gene encodes CDR1 SGHNT and CDR2 YYREEE (reference sequence). There are 16 residues in the CDR3. V lost 4 bases, J lost 0 bases, and 6 bases stayed unmatched. CDR3 coding DNA: TGTGCCAGCAGCACCGGGACTAGCCGAAGCACAGATACGCAGTATTTT. Amino acids: CASSTGTSRSTDTQYF.

V gene TRBV14 combines with J gene TRBJ2-2; D remains ambiguous. The CDR3 loop spans 15 amino acids. Trimming cost V 0 bases and J 5 bases, with 10 bases left between them. Germline CDR1 SGHDN, CDR2 FVKESK. CDR3 nucleotides: TGTGCCAGCAGCCAAGACAGTAGAAGTACCGGGGAGCTGTTTTTT. Amino acids: CASSQDSRSTGELFF.

The CDR3 DNA sequence: TGTGCCAGTAGTAAGGGGACTAGCGGGAGTAATGAGCAGTTCTTC. Its protein is CASSKGTSGSNEQFF. The V and J genes are TRBV19 and TRBJ2-1; 14 bases match TRBD2. V lost 4 bases to trimming and J lost 7 bases; unmatched junction nucleotides: 3. The germline CDR1 and CDR2 sequences are LNHDA and SQIVND (reference sequence). There are 15 residues in the CDR3.

The V and J genes are TRBV30 and TRBJ1-1; D gene ambiguous. The V gene lost 7 bases and the J gene lost 6 bases, with 18 bases spanning the gap. The CDR3 is 13 amino acids. Germline loops: CDR1 GTSNPN, CDR2 SVGIG (reference sequence). This chain's CDR3 is CALTRGGSAEAFF. DNA for the CDR3: TGTGCCTTAACGCGTGGCGGGAGCGCTGAAGCTTTCTTT.

The J gene is TRBJ2-5, the V gene TRBV5-1, with D possibly matching TRBD2 (5 bases). CDR1 is SGHRS and CDR2 is YFSETQ in the germline V gene. The CDR3 consists of 16 residues. The V and J ends lost 0 bases and 2 bases respectively, with 14 bases between them. The CDR3 DNA sequence: TGCGCCAGCAGCTTGGCCGACTACCCGGGTCAAGAGACCCAGTACTTC. Translated: CASSLADYPGQETQYF.

J is TRBJ1-1 and V is TRBV27; 7 bases are a match to TRBD1. CDR1 MNHEY and CDR2 SMNVEV come from the germline V gene (reference sequence). The V segment lost 4 bases and the J segment 6 bases; nucleotides outside the gene matches: 11. The CDR3 spans 15 residues. This chain's CDR3 is CASSSPRGLNAEAFF. The CDR3 DNA reads TGTGCCAGCAGTTCACCCAGGGGGTTGAATGCTGAAGCTTTCTTT.

This clone was recorded once. The genes are TRBV28 and TRBJ1-2; D uncertain. This CDR3 contains 13 residues. With 7 bases removed from V and 4 bases from J, the gap between germline ends came to 13 bases. Germline V gene sequence: CDR1 MDHEN, CDR2 SYDVKM. CDR3: CASIQGAAYGYTF. CDR3 DNA sequence: TGTGCCAGCATCCAAGGCGCGGCCTATGGCTACACCTTC.

CDR3 region: CASSLTGSKNTIYF. The CDR3 DNA sequence: TGTGCCAGCAGCTTAACAGGGTCTAAAAACACCATATATTTT. The J gene is TRBJ1-3, the V gene TRBV6-5, with D perhaps matching TRBD1 (6 bases). The CDR3 length is 14 residues. The V end lost 6 bases, the J end lost 6 bases, and 15 bases lay between the germline ends. Germline lookup yields CDR1 MNHEY and CDR2 SVGAGI.

This chain uses TRBV2 with TRBJ2-2, with TRBD2 as a possible D gene (5 bases). The CDR3 length is 14 residues. V was shortened by 2 bases and J by 2 bases, with 6 bases between the two germline ends. Germline values: CDR1 SNHLY, CDR2 FYNNEI. CDR3 coding DNA: TGTGCCAGCAGTGAACGGGAAAACACCGGGGAGCTGTTTTTT. Translating gives CASSERENTGELFF.

The chain is built from TRBV7-2 and TRBJ2-7; D is perhaps TRBD1 or TRBD2 (5 bases each). V was cut by 4 bases and J by 2 bases, with 27 bases left in between. The CDR3 totals 19 residues. Germline V gives CDR1 SGHTA, CDR2 FQGNSA. The CDR3 DNA is TGTGCCAGCAGCTCCGACTGGGACGGGATAGCCCCCTCCCCCTACGAGCAGTACTTC. It translates to CASSSDWDGIAPSPYEQYF.

The CDR3 region has the DNA TGTGCCTGGAGTGGGATGTTAGGGGCCCATAAAGACTATGGCTACACCTTC. Protein: CAWSGMLGAHKDYGYTF. The chain couples TRBV30 to TRBJ1-2; D possibly corresponds to TRBD1 (5 bases). The germline V gene encodes CDR1 GTSNPN and CDR2 SVGIG (reference sequence). The CDR3 has 17 amino acids. The V and J ends lost 1 base and 3 bases respectively, with 21 bases between them.

The CDR3 spells CASSSPQESYEQYF. CDR3 in DNA: TGTGCCAGCAGTTCCCCCCAAGAATCCTACGAGCAGTACTTC. This chain links TRBV28 with TRBJ2-7; D is unclear. Germline lookup yields CDR1 MDHEN and CDR2 SYDVKM. This CDR3 spans 14 amino acids. Trimming left V 4 bases short and J 1 base short, with 11 bases between.

This sequence joins TRBV7-8 and TRBJ1-5; D is unclear. Germline V gives CDR1 SGHVS, CDR2 FQNEAQ. Between the trimmed V and J ends, which lost 1 base and 5 bases, there was a span of 6 bases. This CDR3 has 13 residues. This CDR3 reads CASSLDWDQPQHF. The CDR3 nucleotides read TGTGCCAGCAGCTTAGATTGGGATCAGCCCCAGCATTTT. Combining the CDR3 with reference TRBV7-8 and TRBJ1-5 gives the whole variable domain GAGVSQSPRYKVAKRGQDVALRCDPISGHVSLFWYQQALGQGPEFLTYFQNEAQLDKSGLPSDRFFAERPEGSVSTLKIQRTQQEDSAVYLCASSLDWDQPQHFGDGTRLSIL.

The chain recombines TRBV7-3 with TRBJ2-3; no firm D call. Germline lookup yields CDR1 SGHTA and CDR2 FQGTGA. CDR3 length: 14 residues. V was clipped by 5 bases and J by 1 base, with 10 bases between them. The CDR3 loop reads CASSPGRRTDTQYF. The CDR3 DNA reads TGTGCCAGCAGCCCAGGACGCCGCACAGATACGCAGTATTTT.

The rearrangement links TRBV7-9 to TRBJ2-7, with D tentatively TRBD2 (6 bases). Trimming cost V 3 bases and J 4 bases, with 13 bases left between them. Germline lookup yields CDR1 SEHNR and CDR2 FQNEAQ (reference sequence). The CDR3 spans 14 residues. CDR3 loop: CASSFGRTTYEQYF. CDR3 nucleotide sequence: TGTGCCAGCAGCTTCGGGAGAACTACGTACGAGCAGTACTTC.

V and J are TRBV15 and TRBJ1-5; 7 bases are a match to TRBD1. V gave up 5 bases and J gave up 4 bases; unmatched junction bases: 5. The length of the CDR3 is 14 residues. Germline CDR1 is LNHNV and CDR2 is YYDKDF (reference sequence). CDR3 residues: CATSGRDRNQPQHF. CDR3 bases: TGTGCCACCAGCGGCCGGGACAGAAATCAGCCCCAGCATTTT.